One sample yielded the 21 T cell receptor beta chains listed below, sequenced in a study of monozygotic twins with cystic fibrosis. Here immunoSEQ multiplex PCR was the method, and the copy in TCRdb shows in-frame clones only, minus some. The sample has about 14,000 clones, about 85% seen once; the top ten hold more than 1%. Sequenced sample: blood. Receptors originate from a boy aged 5-17 years with cystic fibrosis.

CDR3 protein: CASSPFRLAGTDTQYF. In DNA, the CDR3 is TGTGCCAGCAGCCCTTTCAGACTAGCGGGCACAGATACGCAGTATTTT. This sequence joins TRBV7-9 and TRBJ2-3; TRBD2 matches 9 bases. V was pared by 5 bases and J by 1 base, with 7 bases of the junction left unmatched. The CDR3 loop spans 16 amino acids. Germline V gives CDR1 SEHNR, CDR2 FQNEAQ (reference sequence).

The J gene is TRBJ1-1, the V gene TRBV11-2; D not resolved. The ends were cut back, 1 base at V and 1 base at J, with 4 bases in the middle. Germline V gene data show CDR1 as SGHAT and CDR2 as FQNNGV. The CDR3 loop spans 13 amino acids. The CDR3 loop reads CASSLGRNTEAFF. The CDR3 DNA reads as TGTGCCAGCAGCTTAGGACGGAACACTGAAGCTTTCTTT.

The chain combines TRBV19 with TRBJ2-5; maybe TRBD1 (6 bases). This CDR3 is built from 14 residues. CDR1 and CDR2 (germline): LNHDA, SQIVND (reference sequence). Trimming shortened V by 5 bases and J by 4 bases, and 14 bases separated the two germline ends. The CDR3 region is CASSYRGGVETQYF. The CDR3 DNA reads as TGTGCCAGTAGTTATCGTGGGGGCGTAGAGACCCAGTACTTC.

V gene TRBV5-1 combines with J gene TRBJ2-5; maybe TRBD2 (7 bases). Trimming removed 8 bases at V and 1 base at J, with 15 bases between. Germline V gene sequence: CDR1 SGHRS, CDR2 YFSETQ. The CDR3 extends over 14 amino acids. The CDR3 region has the DNA TGCGCCAGTAACACCCGGGGGGCCCAAGAGACCCAGTACTTC. This encodes CASNTRGAQETQYF.

V usage is TRBV4-2 and J usage is TRBJ2-6; possibly TRBD1 for D (6 bases). The germline CDR1 and CDR2 sequences are LGHNA and YNFKEQ. The V and J ends lost 0 bases and 2 bases respectively, with 8 bases between them. The CDR3 runs 16 residues. Here the CDR3 reads CASSQDGTTGANVLTF. CDR3 DNA: TGTGCCAGCAGCCAAGATGGGACAACTGGGGCCAACGTCCTGACTTTC.

This rearrangement joins TRBV5-1 to TRBJ1-3; weak D call: TRBD1 (6 bases). V lost 1 base and J lost 7, with 18 bases in between. The CDR3 loop spans 16 amino acids. The germline V gene encodes CDR1 SGHRS and CDR2 YFSETQ. This chain's CDR3 is CASSLSDRPPGNTIYF. The CDR3 coding sequence is TGCGCCAGCAGCTTGTCAGACAGGCCGCCAGGGAACACCATATATTTT. The variable domain in full, with the rest retrieved from reference TRBV5-1 and TRBJ1-3, is KAGVTQTPRYLIKTRGQQVTLSCSPISGHRSVSWYQQTPGQGLQFLFEYFSETQRNKGNFPGRFSGRQFSNSRSEMNVSTLELGDSALYLCASSLSDRPPGNTIYFGEGSWLTVV.

This chain uses TRBV14 with TRBJ1-1; no clear D. Trimming removed 2 bases from V and 4 bases from J, with 8 bases in between. Per the germline V gene, CDR1 is SGHDN and CDR2 is FVKESK. The CDR3 is 13 amino acids. The CDR3 is CASSQFTATEAFF. The CDR3 nucleotides are TGTGCCAGCAGCCAATTCACCGCCACTGAAGCTTTCTTT.

This sequence joins TRBV9 and TRBJ1-1, with 7 bases aligning to TRBD1. Germline V lookup: CDR1 SGDLS, CDR2 YYNGEE. V trimming: 0 bases; J trimming: 3 bases; junction bases outside the gene matches: 5. CDR3 length equals 15 residues. The CDR3 loop is CASSVEGAGYTEAFF. As DNA, the CDR3 is TGTGCCAGCAGCGTAGAGGGGGCAGGATACACTGAAGCTTTCTTT.

The J gene is TRBJ2-1, the V gene TRBV27, with 8 bases matching TRBD2. The CDR3 is made up of 16 amino acids. Trimming at V came to 1 base and at J to 6 bases, leaving 8 bases not matched to a gene. Germline V gene data show CDR1 as MNHEY and CDR2 as SMNVEV (reference sequence). The DNA for the CDR3 is TGTGCCAGCAGTTTATTGGGTCTAGCGGGCAGCAATGAGCAGTTCTTC. Translated: CASSLLGLAGSNEQFF.

This chain links TRBV2 with TRBJ2-7; possibly TRBD1 for D (6 bases). The CDR3 is 12 amino acids. Germline lookup yields CDR1 SNHLY and CDR2 FYNNEI. Trimming took off 8 bases at V and 1 base at J, with 9 bases between the two ends. DNA for the CDR3: TGTGCCAGCGGAGGACAGTCCTACGAGCAGTACTTC. It yields the protein CASGGQSYEQYF. The full variable domain, completed using reference TRBV2 and TRBJ2-7, is EPEVTQTPSHQVTQMGQEVILRCVPISNHLYFYWYRQILGQKVEFLVSFYNNEISEKSEIFDDQFSVERPDGSNFTLKIRSTKLEDSAMYFCASGGQSYEQYFGPGTRLTVT.

The J gene is TRBJ1-1, the V gene TRBV30; D remains ambiguous. The germline gives CDR1 GTSNPN, CDR2 SVGIG (reference sequence). V shed 7 bases and J shed 0 bases, with 15 bases lying between them. The CDR3 has 14 residues. The CDR3, as DNA: TGTGCCTCTACCAGACCTGGAATGAACACTGAAGCTTTCTTT. It encodes CASTRPGMNTEAFF.

The chain recombines TRBV27 with TRBJ2-3; D gene ambiguous. Between the trimmed V and J ends, which lost 5 bases and 0 bases, there was a span of 18 bases. The CDR3 is 17 residues long. Germline values: CDR1 MNHEY, CDR2 SMNVEV (reference sequence). This chain's CDR3 is CASSTSVSPFSTDTQYF. DNA for the CDR3: TGTGCCAGCAGTACTTCTGTCAGCCCCTTTAGCACAGATACGCAGTATTTT.

This sequence joins TRBV5-1 and TRBJ2-3; D unclear. CDR3 length equals 16 residues. V lost 0 bases to trimming and J lost 1 base, with 12 bases between them. Germline V gene sequence: CDR1 SGHRS, CDR2 YFSETQ. CDR3 DNA: TGCGCCAGCAGCTTGGAGGCCCACCGAGGCACAGATACGCAGTATTTT. Translated, it gives CASSLEAHRGTDTQYF.

This clone was recorded a few times. The chain uses TRBV6-1 and TRBJ1-5; D ambiguous. This CDR3 spans 15 amino acids. V was shortened by 2 bases and J by 3 bases, with 11 bases between the two germline ends. Germline CDR1 reads MNHNS; CDR2 reads SASEGT. The CDR3 DNA reads TGTGCCAGCAGTGAAACCCCCTGGAACAATCAGCCCCAGCATTTT. Amino acid sequence: CASSETPWNNQPQHF.

This rearrangement joins TRBV7-9 to TRBJ1-2; 8 bases are a match to TRBD1. The CDR3 length is 14 residues. CDR1 SEHNR and CDR2 FQNEAQ come from the germline V gene (reference sequence). Germline trimming cut 4 bases from V and 5 bases from J; bases unmatched to any gene: 6. The CDR3 nucleotides read TGTGCCAGCAGCTCGACAGGGGTGGGGTATGGCTACACCTTC. It codes for CASSSTGVGYGYTF.

This clone was seen only a few times. CDR3 DNA sequence: TGTGCCAGCGGGGTGGCGGCCCAGACCTTC. It yields the protein CASGVAAQTF. V gene TRBV28 combines with J gene TRBJ1-2, with no clear D. The CDR3 has 10 residues. Per the germline V gene, CDR1 is MDHEN and CDR2 is SYDVKM. V lost 8 bases, J lost 14 bases, and 15 bases lay in between.

On this clone itself: Other DNA sequences from this sample encode an identical CDR3 as well. The V and J genes are TRBV2 and TRBJ2-5; possible D gene TRBD2, 6 bases. Germline loops: CDR1 SNHLY, CDR2 FYNNEI. Trimming pared 0 bases from V and 1 base from J, leaving 12 bases between. The CDR3 runs to 16 residues. The CDR3 loop is CASSEALGGGQETQYF. The CDR3 nucleotides read TGTGCCAGCAGTGAAGCGCTGGGGGGAGGCCAAGAGACCCAGTACTTC.

The chain has TRBV7-7 and TRBJ2-2, with 9 bases fitting TRBD1. Trimming cost V 5 bases and J 6 bases; bases outside gene matches: 4. Germline V gene sequence: CDR1 SSHAT, CDR2 FNYEAQ (reference sequence). CDR3 size: 14 residues. CDR3 amino acids: CASSRDRESGELFF. In DNA form, the CDR3 reads TGTGCCAGCAGCCGGGACAGGGAATCCGGGGAGCTGTTTTTT.

The rearrangement joins TRBV10-1 to TRBJ2-7; TRBD1 is a possible D gene (7 bases). The CDR3 sequence is 13 residues long. Looked up from germline, CDR1 is WNHNN and CDR2 is SYGVQD (reference sequence). The ends were cut back, 8 bases at V and 4 bases at J, with 15 bases in the middle. The CDR3 region has the DNA TGCGCCAGCCCCTGCGGGACAGCTTACGAGCAGTACTTC. Protein sequence: CASPCGTAYEQYF.

The J gene is TRBJ2-1, the V gene TRBV27; D possibly corresponds to TRBD2 (5 bases). Deletions cut 3 bases from V and 1 base from J, with 10 bases between. This CDR3 comprises 15 residues. Per germline, CDR1 MNHEY and CDR2 SMNVEV (reference sequence). CDR3 nucleotides: TGTGCCAGCAGTTTGGACTCCATGTCCTACAATGAGCAGTTCTTC. Translating gives CASSLDSMSYNEQFF.

The genes are TRBV4-3 and TRBJ1-3; a possible D gene is TRBD1 (6 bases). The CDR3 runs to 17 residues. Germline V gene lookup returns CDR1 LGHNA and CDR2 YSLEER. Trimming took 1 base from V and 0 from J, leaving 13 bases between them. CDR3 loop: CASSQGQGTFSGNTIYF. The CDR3 bases are TGCGCCAGCAGCCAAGGCCAGGGGACCTTCTCTGGAAACACCATATATTTT.